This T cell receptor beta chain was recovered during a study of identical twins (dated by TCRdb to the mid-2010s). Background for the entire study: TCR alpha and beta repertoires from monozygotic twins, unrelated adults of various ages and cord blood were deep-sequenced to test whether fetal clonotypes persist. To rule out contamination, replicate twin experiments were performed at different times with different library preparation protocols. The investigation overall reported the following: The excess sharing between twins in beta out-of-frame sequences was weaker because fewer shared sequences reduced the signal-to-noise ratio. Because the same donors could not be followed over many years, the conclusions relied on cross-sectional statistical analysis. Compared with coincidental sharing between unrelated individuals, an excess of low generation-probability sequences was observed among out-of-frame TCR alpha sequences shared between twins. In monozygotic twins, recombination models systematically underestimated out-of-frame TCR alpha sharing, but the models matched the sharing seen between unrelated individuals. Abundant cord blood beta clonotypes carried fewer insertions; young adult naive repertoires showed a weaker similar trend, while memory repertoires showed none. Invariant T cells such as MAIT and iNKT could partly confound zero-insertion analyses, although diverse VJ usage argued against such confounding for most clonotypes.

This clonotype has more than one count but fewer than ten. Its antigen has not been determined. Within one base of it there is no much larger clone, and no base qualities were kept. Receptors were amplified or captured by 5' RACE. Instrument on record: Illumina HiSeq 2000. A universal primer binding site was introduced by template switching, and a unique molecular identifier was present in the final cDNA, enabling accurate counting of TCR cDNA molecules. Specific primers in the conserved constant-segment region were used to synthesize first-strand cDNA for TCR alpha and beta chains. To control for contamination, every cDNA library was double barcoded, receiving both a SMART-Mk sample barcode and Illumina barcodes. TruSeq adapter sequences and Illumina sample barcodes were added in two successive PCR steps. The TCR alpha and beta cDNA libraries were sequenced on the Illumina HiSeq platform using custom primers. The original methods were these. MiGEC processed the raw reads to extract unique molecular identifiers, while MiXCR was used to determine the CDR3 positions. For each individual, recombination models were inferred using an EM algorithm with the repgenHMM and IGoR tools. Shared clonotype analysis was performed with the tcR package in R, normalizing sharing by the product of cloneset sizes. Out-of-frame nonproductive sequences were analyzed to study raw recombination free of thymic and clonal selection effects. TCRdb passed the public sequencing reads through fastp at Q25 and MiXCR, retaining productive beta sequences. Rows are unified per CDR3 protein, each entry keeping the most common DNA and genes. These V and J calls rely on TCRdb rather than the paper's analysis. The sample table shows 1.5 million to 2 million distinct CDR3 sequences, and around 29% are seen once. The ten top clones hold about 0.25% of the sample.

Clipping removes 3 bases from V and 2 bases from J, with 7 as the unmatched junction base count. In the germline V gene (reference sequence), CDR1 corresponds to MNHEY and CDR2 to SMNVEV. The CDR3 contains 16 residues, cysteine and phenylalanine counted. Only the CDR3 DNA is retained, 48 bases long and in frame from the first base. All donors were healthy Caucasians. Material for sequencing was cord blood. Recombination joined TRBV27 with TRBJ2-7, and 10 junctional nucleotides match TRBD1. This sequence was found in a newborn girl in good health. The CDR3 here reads CASSFFGQGGPYEQYF. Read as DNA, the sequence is TGTGCCAGCAGTTTCTTCGGACAGGGGGGACCCTACGAGCAGTACTTC.